This T cell receptor beta chain is drawn from a study of blood T cells in healthy people across ages. At least ten counts were recorded for this clonotype. Its antigen is undetermined. Regarding the study as a whole: Unknown donor CMV status possibly confounded expanded clonotype changes. Age showed a roughly linear inverse relationship with TCR beta diversity per million T cells. Fewer expanded clones and more diversity marked long-lived versus aged donors.

The junction had 10 bases not matched to a gene; V was cut back by 1 base and J by 5 bases. This CDR3 contains 16 residues. Germline V CDR1 and CDR2: MGHRA, YSYEKL. Together with a sample-barcoded 5' primer, a J-beta primer mix was included in a second PCR lasting about 7 to 12 cycles. Per-sample output comprised a minimum of 2.5 million paired-end reads containing CDR3. TCRdb reprocessed the 5' RACE reads with MiXCR, giving one entry per CDR3 protein. The sample includes about 680,000 distinct CDR3 sequences, about half of them seen just once. The TCR comes from a woman aged 60-70 years in good health. The sequenced sample consisted of blood. V and J are TRBV4-1 and TRBJ2-7; 8 bases map to TRBD2. The DNA for the CDR3 is TGCGCCAGCAGCCAAGGGTCAGCGGGAGCGAGAAACGAGCAGTACTTC. This encodes CASSQGSAGARNEQYF.